This TCR beta chain comes out of a study of monozygotic twins with inflammatory bowel disease. Study conclusions and caveats: Clonotype sharing was lower in IBD patients than healthy twins, most markedly with disease activity.

Notes on this clonotype: Antigen: not known.

The CDR3 covers 17 residues. TCRdb re-called the 5' RACE reads; one entry per CDR3 protein, DNA not given. This sample's clone table lists just over 300,000 distinct CDR3 sequences. The rearrangement links TRBV12-3 or TRBV12-4 to TRBJ2-6. Sequenced: blood. This TCR came from a human donor with ulcerative colitis or Crohn's disease, or a healthy co-twin of an affected twin (not recorded which). The CDR3 loop is CASSSPVSSSGANVLTF.